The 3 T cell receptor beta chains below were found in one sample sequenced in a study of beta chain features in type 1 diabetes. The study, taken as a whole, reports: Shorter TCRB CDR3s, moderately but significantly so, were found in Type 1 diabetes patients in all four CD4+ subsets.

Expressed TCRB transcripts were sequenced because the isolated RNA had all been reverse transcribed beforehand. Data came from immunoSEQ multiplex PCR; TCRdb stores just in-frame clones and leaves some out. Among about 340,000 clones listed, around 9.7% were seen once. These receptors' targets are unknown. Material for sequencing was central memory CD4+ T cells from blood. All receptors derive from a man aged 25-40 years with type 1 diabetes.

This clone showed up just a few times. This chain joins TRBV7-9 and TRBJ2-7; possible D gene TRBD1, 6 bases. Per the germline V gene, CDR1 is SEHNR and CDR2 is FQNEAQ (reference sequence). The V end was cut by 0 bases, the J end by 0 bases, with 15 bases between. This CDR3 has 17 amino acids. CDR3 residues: CASSLADGQSSSYEQYF. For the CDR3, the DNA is TGTGCCAGCAGCTTAGCGGATGGACAGTCCAGCTCCTACGAGCAGTACTTC. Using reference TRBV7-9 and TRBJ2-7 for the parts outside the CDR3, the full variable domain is DTGVSQNPRHKITKRGQNVTFRCDPISEHNRLYWYRQTLGQGPEFLTYFQNEAQLEKSRLLSDRFSAERPKGSFSTLEIQRTEQGDSAMYLCASSLADGQSSSYEQYFGPGTRLTVT.

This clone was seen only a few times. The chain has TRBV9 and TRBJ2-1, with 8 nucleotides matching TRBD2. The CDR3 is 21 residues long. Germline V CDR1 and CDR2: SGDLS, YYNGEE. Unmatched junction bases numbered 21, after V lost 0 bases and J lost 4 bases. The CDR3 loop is CASSVEYGGGSVHGPYNEQFF. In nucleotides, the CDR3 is TGTGCCAGCAGCGTAGAATACGGCGGGGGGAGTGTGCATGGGCCTTACAATGAGCAGTTCTTC.

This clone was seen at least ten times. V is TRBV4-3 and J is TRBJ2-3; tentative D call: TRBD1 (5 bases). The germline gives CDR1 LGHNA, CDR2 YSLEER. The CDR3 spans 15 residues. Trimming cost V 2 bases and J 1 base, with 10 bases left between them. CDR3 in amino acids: CASSQTWGGTDTQYF. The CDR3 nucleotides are TGCGCCAGCAGCCAAACGTGGGGCGGCACAGATACGCAGTATTTT.